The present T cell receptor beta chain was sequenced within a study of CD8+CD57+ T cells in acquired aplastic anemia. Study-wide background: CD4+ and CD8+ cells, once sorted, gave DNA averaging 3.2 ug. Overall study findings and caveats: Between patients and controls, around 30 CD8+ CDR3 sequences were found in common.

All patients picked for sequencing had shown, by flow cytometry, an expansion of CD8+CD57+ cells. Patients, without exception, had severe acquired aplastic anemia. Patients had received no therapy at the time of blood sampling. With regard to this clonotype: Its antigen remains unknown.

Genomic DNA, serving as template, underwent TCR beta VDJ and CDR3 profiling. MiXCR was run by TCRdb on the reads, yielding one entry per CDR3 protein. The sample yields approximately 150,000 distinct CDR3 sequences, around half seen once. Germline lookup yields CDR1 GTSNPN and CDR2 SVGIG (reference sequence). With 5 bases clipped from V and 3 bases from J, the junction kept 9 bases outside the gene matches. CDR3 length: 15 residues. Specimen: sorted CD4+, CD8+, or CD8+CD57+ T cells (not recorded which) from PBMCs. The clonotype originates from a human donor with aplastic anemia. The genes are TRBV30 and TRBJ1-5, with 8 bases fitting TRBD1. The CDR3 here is CAWGAAGGLNQPQHF. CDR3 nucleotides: TGTGCCTGGGGGGCCGCAGGGGGCCTCAATCAGCCCCAGCATTTT.